The 2 T cell receptor beta chains below come from one sample, sequenced in a study of PD-1 blockade in classical Hodgkin lymphoma. Assay: immunoSEQ multiplex PCR; the TCRdb copy retains only in-frame clones and omits some. The sample lists fewer than 95,000 clones, 75% to 85% occurring once. The time point denotes: cycle 4 day 1 (C4D1), after five to seven weeks of nivolumab. Each and every patient relapsed after autologous stem cell transplantation, and patients got differing brentuximab vedotin exposure. The source material was peripheral blood mononuclear cells (PBMCs), sampled before the fourth cycle of nivolumab. These receptors were taken from a human donor with classical Hodgkin lymphoma.

Ten or more counts support this clone. The chain recombines TRBV13 with TRBJ2-1, with 9 bases identical to TRBD2. Trimming at V came to 5 bases and at J to 8 bases, leaving 19 bases not matched to a gene. The CDR3 consists of 18 residues. Germline V gene lookup returns CDR1 PRHDT and CDR2 FYEKMQ (reference sequence). The CDR3 here is CASSQTLAGRAHRDEQFF. CDR3 DNA sequence: TGTGCCAGCAGCCAAACTCTAGCGGGAAGGGCTCACCGCGATGAGCAGTTCTTC.

This clone showed up just a few times. This rearrangement joins TRBV2 to TRBJ1-1; D not certain. V dropped 7 bases and J dropped 4 bases, with 10 bases sitting between them. CDR1 is SNHLY and CDR2 is FYNNEI in the germline V gene. The CDR3 is 12 residues long. CDR3 nucleotide sequence: TGTGCCAGCAACCTCGAGGGCACTGAAGCTTTCTTT. Its protein product is CASNLEGTEAFF.